The 8 T cell receptor beta chains presented below share a single source sample, sequenced in a study of blood T cell repertoires in COVID-19. The repertoire was sequenced with immunoSEQ multiplex PCR; TCRdb's copy has only in-frame clones and lacks some. The repertoire holds 95,000 to 120,000 clones, with approximately 90% as singletons. Sequencing input: peripheral blood. Receptors were obtained from a woman between 50 and 59 years old with acute or convalescent COVID-19.

Details on this clone: One end of the junction fails to match germline, which may point to a read error. The chain combines TRBV5-4 with TRBJ2-7; D is unresolved. This CDR3 contains 13 residues. Germline V gives CDR1 SGHNT, CDR2 YYREEE (reference sequence). CDR3 nucleotides: TGTGCCAGCAGCTTTGGTGCACCCTTCGCGAGAGAATTC. Translated, it gives CASSFGAPFAREF.

This chain links TRBV7-9 with TRBJ1-1; D is perhaps TRBD1 (6 bases). The CDR3 loop spans 15 amino acids. Germline V CDR1 and CDR2: SEHNR, FQNEAQ (reference sequence). Trimming shortened V by 7 bases and J by 2 bases, and 17 bases separated the two germline ends. CDR3 residues: CASTPSGAGNTEAFF. The CDR3 nucleotides are TGTGCCAGCACCCCGTCAGGGGCAGGCAACACTGAAGCTTTCTTT.

The J gene is TRBJ2-3, the V gene TRBV7-6, with 10 bases identical to TRBD2. From germline, CDR1 is SGHVS and CDR2 FNYEAQ. This CDR3 has 15 amino acids. V lost 3 bases, J lost 2 bases, and 2 bases stayed unmatched. The CDR3 here is CASSLGLANTDTQYF. The CDR3 nucleotides are TGTGCCAGCAGCTTGGGACTAGCGAACACAGATACGCAGTATTTT.

The chain uses TRBV9 and TRBJ2-3; 7 nucleotides align to TRBD1. V shed 3 bases, J shed 0 bases, and the junction held 10 bases outside the gene matches. This CDR3 spans 17 amino acids. Germline values: CDR1 SGDLS, CDR2 YYNGEE. The CDR3 DNA sequence: TGTGCCAGCAGCGGGAAGAGGACAGGACCGAGCACAGATACGCAGTATTTT. It specifies CASSGKRTGPSTDTQYF.

The chain has TRBV29-1 and TRBJ2-2, with a weak D call TRBD2 (6 bases). The CDR3 runs to 13 residues. Germline CDR1 and CDR2: SQVTM and ANQGSEA. Trimming cost V 3 bases and J 4 bases, with 9 bases left between them. The CDR3, as DNA: TGCAGCGTTGATTCCGGGAGCACCGGGGAGCTGTTTTTT. This sequence encodes CSVDSGSTGELFF.

V is TRBV11-2 and J is TRBJ2-3, with D possibly being TRBD2 (6 bases). From germline, CDR1 is SGHAT and CDR2 FQNNGV. V was pared by 5 bases and J by 5 bases, with 14 bases between. The CDR3 loop spans 14 amino acids. The CDR3 spells CASSEGPAGDTQYF. DNA of the CDR3: TGTGCCAGCAGCGAGGGTCCAGCGGGAGATACGCAGTATTTT.

The V and J genes are TRBV7-9 and TRBJ2-5, with D unclear. Trimming pared 4 bases from V and 5 bases from J, leaving 8 bases between. Germline V gives CDR1 SEHNR, CDR2 FQNEAQ (reference sequence). The CDR3 spans 12 residues. The CDR3 DNA sequence: TGTGCCAGCAGCTCATGGGCGGAGACCCAGTACTTC. It specifies CASSSWAETQYF.

This rearrangement joins TRBV10-3 to TRBJ2-5, with 7 bases aligning to TRBD2. The length of the CDR3 is 16 residues. Germline CDR1 ENHRY, CDR2 SYGVKD. The J segment lost 4 bases and the V segment lost 0 bases, leaving 8 bases of the junction unmatched. For the CDR3, the DNA is TGTGCCATCAGTGAGTCTAGCGGGTCCGATCCAGAGACCCAGTACTTC. Amino acid sequence: CAISESSGSDPETQYF.